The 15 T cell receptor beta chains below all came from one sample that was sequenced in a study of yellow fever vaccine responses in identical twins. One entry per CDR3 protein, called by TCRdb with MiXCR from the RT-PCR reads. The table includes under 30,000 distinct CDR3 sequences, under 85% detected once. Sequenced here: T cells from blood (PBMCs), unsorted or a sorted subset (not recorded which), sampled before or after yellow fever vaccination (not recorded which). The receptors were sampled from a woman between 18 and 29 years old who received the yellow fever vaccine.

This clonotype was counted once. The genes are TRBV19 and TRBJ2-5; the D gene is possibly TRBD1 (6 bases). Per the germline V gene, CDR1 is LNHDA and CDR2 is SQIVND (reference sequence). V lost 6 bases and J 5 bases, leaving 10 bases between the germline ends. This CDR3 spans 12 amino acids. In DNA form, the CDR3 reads TGTGCCAGTAGACAGGGATCTGAGACCCAGTACTTC. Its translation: CASRQGSETQYF.

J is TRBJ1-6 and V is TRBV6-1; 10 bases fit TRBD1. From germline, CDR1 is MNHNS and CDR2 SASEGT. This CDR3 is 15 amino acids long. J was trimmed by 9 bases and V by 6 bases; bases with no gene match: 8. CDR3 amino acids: CASRSGTGDSSPLHF. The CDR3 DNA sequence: TGTGCCAGCAGGTCCGGGACAGGGGACTCTTCACCCCTCCACTTT.

The CDR3 loop reads CASSLGSPGNTIYF. In nucleotides, the CDR3 is TGTGCCAGCAGTTTGGGCAGTCCTGGAAACACCATATATTTT. V usage is TRBV12-3 or TRBV12-4 and J usage is TRBJ1-3; D remains ambiguous. This CDR3 comprises 14 residues. V was pared by 3 bases and J by 2 bases, with 8 bases between.

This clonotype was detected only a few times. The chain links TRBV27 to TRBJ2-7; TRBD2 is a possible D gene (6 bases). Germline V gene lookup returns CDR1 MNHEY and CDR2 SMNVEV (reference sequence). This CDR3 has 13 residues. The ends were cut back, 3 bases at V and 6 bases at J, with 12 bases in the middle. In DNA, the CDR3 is TGTGCCAGCAGTTTGCAGACTAGTGGCGAGCAGTACTTC. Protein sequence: CASSLQTSGEQYF.

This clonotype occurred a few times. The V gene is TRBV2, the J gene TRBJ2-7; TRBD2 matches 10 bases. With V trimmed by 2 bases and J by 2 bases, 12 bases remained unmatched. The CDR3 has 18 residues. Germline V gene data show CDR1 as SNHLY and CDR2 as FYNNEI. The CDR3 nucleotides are TGTGCCAGCAGTGAAAGGGGGCTACAGCGGGAGGGTACCTACGAGCAGTACTTC. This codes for CASSERGLQREGTYEQYF.

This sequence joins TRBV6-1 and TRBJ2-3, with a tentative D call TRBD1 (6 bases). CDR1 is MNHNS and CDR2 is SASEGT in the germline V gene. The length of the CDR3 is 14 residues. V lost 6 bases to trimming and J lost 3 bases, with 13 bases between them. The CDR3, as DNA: TGTGCCAGCAGAACCAGGGGCAAGACAGATACGCAGTATTTT. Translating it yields CASRTRGKTDTQYF.

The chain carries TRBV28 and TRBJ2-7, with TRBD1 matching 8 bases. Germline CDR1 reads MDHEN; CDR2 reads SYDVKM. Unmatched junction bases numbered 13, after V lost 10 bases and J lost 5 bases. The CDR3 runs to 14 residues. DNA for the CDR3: TGTGCCATCACACAGGGGGGCCACTTCCACGAGCAGTACTTC. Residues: CAITQGGHFHEQYF. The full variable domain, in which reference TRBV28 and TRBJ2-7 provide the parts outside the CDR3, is DVKVTQSSRYLVKRTGEKVFLECVQDMDHENMFWYRQDPGLGLRLIYFSYDVKMKEKGDIPEGYSVSREKKERFSLILESASTNQTSMYLCAITQGGHFHEQYFGPGTRLTVT.

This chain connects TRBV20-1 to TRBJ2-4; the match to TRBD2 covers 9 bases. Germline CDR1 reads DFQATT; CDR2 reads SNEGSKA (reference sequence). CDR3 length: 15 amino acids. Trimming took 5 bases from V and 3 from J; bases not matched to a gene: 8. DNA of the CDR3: TGCAGTGCTTTATGGACTAGCGTGTTCAAAAACATTCAGTACTTC. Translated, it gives CSALWTSVFKNIQYF.

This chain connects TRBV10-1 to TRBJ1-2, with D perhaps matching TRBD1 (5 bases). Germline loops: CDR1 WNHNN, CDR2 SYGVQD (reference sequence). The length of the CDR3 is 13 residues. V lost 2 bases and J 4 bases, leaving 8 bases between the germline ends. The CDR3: CASSERQGYGYTF. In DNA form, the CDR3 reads TGCGCCAGCAGTGAGCGGCAGGGCTATGGCTACACCTTC.

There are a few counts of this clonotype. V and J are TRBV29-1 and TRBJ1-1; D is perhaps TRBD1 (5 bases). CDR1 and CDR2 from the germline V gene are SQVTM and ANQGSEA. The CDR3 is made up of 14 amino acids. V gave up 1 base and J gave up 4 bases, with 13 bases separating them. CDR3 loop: CSVEGEGDFTEAFF. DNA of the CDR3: TGCAGCGTTGAAGGGGAAGGGGATTTCACTGAAGCTTTCTTT.

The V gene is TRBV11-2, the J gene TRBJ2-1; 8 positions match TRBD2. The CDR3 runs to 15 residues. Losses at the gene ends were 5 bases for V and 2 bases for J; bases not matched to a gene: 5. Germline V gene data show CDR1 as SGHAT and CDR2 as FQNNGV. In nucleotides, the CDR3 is TGTGCCAGCAGCGTAGGACTAGCCGCCTACAATGAGCAGTTCTTC. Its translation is CASSVGLAAYNEQFF.

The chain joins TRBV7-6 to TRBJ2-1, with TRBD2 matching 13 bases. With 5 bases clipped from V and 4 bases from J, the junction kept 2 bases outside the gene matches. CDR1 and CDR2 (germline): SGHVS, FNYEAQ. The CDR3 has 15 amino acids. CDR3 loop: CASSPGLAGYNEQFF. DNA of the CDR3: TGTGCCAGCAGCCCGGGACTAGCGGGGTACAATGAGCAGTTCTTC.

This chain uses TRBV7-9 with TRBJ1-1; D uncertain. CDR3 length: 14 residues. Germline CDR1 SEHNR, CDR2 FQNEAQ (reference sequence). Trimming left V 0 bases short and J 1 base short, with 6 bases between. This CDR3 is CASSLAPRNTEAFF. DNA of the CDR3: TGTGCCAGCAGCTTAGCACCAAGGAACACTGAAGCTTTCTTT.

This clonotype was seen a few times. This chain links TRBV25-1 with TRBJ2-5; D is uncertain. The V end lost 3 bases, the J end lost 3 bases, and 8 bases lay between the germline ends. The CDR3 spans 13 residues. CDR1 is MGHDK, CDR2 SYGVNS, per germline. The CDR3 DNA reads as TGTGCCAGCAGTGAGTGGATGGAAGAGACCCAGTACTTC. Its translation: CASSEWMEETQYF.

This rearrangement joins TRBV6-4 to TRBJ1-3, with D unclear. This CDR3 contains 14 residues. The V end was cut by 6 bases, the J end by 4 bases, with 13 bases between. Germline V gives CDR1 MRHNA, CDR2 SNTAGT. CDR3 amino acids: CASRTRLMGNTIYF. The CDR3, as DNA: TGTGCCAGCAGGACTCGTCTCATGGGAAACACCATATATTTT.